This T cell receptor (beta chain) is from a study of CD8+CD57+ T cells in acquired aplastic anemia. Study in general: Sorted CD4+ and CD8+ cell DNA averaged 3.2 ug.

Investigators profiled TCR beta VDJ and CDR3 from genomic DNA template. MiXCR, run by TCRdb on the reads, gives a single entry per CDR3 protein. The sample carries around 33,000 distinct CDR3 sequences, around 82% recorded once. Germline lookup yields CDR1 WNHNN and CDR2 SYGVQD (reference sequence). V lost 4 bases to trimming and J lost 8 bases, with 20 bases between them. The CDR3 spans 15 residues. The specimen was sorted CD4+, CD8+, or CD8+CD57+ T cells (not recorded which) from PBMCs. This sequence was found in a human donor in good health, serving as a control. J is TRBJ1-2 and V is TRBV10-1; D possibly corresponds to TRBD1 (5 bases). CDR3 DNA: TGCGCCAGCAGTGGTGAGACAGAGTGGCATGGAGGCTACACCTTC. It specifies CASSGETEWHGGYTF.